The rows below give T cell receptor beta chains drawn from one sample of a study of cytomegalovirus exposure and HLA in healthy donors. TCRdb's table, derived via immunoSEQ multiplex PCR, lists solely in-frame clones and lacks some. The sample yields about 250,000 clones, around nine tenths seen once. The source material was PBMCs. The receptors shown here come from a man aged 18 to 29 in good health and CMV-seronegative. The CDR3 runs from the conserved cysteine through the conserved F or W. Not all rows give a size; the values are once, few, many and, for expanded clones, a class.

j_call v_call clone_size cdr3_aa
TRBJ2-5 TRBV30 - CAWSGTLAKETQYF
TRBJ2-7 TRBV15 - CATSRASGGLFYEQYF
TRBJ1-1 TRBV28 - CASSPNGGGYTEAFF
TRBJ2-7 TRBV7-8 once CASSLAASGSSYEQYF
TRBJ1-1 TRBV11-2 - CASSLAAGNTEAFF
TRBJ2-7 TRBV5-4 - CASSLQGGASREQYF
TRBJ1-5 TRBV27 few CASSIRQGNQPQHF
TRBJ2-3 TRBV25-1 - CASRLTGQASTDTQYF
TRBJ1-1 TRBV7-2 once CASSLVGSYTEAFF
TRBJ2-3 TRBV5-4 - CASSSGTDTQYF
TRBJ2-5 TRBV2 many CASSVSERTQYF
TRBJ1-3 TRBV28 - CASSIHRVGGNTIYF
TRBJ1-1 TRBV9 - CASSSGQPNTEAFF
TRBJ2-1 TRBV6-6 few CASSYGLGLAGNEQFF
TRBJ2-3 TRBV29-1 - CSVHRGDSTDTQYF
TRBJ1-1 TRBV7-9 - CASSLDVRGTEAFF
TRBJ2-5 TRBV7-2 - CASSASWGGQETQYF
TRBJ2-7 TRBV6-5 few CASSFTGGEQYF
TRBJ2-7 TRBV27 - CASSLSSGAGNYEQYF
TRBJ1-1 TRBV25-1 - CASSETTGSASEAFF
TRBJ2-5 TRBV28 - CASSLRYGIGETQYF
TRBJ2-7 TRBV7-9 - CASSPLLLATPYEQYF
TRBJ2-2 TRBV2 - CASSEGGGGYTGELFF
TRBJ1-2 TRBV27 once CASSLYQNTHNYGYTF
TRBJ2-7 TRBV9 - CASSQTGSSSYEQYF
TRBJ1-3 TRBV7-9 few CASSRGQGRAGNTIYF
TRBJ2-6 TRBV2 - CASMLQWPEANVLTF
TRBJ2-1 TRBV20-1 few CSATGASEQFF
TRBJ2-3 TRBV4-3 - CASSQANGVDTQYF
TRBJ1-2 TRBV28 - CASREQGADGYTF
TRBJ1-1 TRBV27 few CASSLSGQEAFF
TRBJ1-1 TRBV5-6 once CASSLRGLLNTEAFF
TRBJ2-1 TRBV7-8 few CASSQPDREPSYNEQFF
TRBJ2-7 TRBV28 - CASGTGYGYEQYF
TRBJ2-2 TRBV7-2 - CASSRTSLSGELFF
TRBJ2-2 TRBV5-1 - CASSLGLAGGNTGELFF
TRBJ1-5 TRBV7-9 - CASSFDRVGGQPQHF
TRBJ1-2 TRBV19 - CASSYTYYGYTF
TRBJ2-5 TRBV7-9 - CASSLAGSRGETQYF
TRBJ1-5 TRBV7-9 once CASSQTGPQQPQHF
TRBJ2-2 TRBV28 - CASTPIQENTGELFF
TRBJ1-5 TRBV6-1 - CASSEAVSVGQGLQPQHF
TRBJ1-1 TRBV14 - CASSQWDRGKMNTEAFF
TRBJ1-6 TRBV5-1 - CASSLGGASYNSPLHF
TRBJ2-5 TRBV6-6 - CASSYPQGGAETQYF
TRBJ2-1 TRBV19 - CASSKRERSYNEQFF
TRBJ2-7 TRBV5-5 - CASSLDSGGVYEQYF
TRBJ2-7 TRBV7-9 - CASRPSGVYHEQYF